This T cell receptor (beta chain) is drawn from a study of regulatory and conventional T cells in RAG deficiency. Study-wide points: Omenn syndrome and CID/AS patients had around 100-fold fewer unique Treg TCR beta sequences, versus around 10-fold elsewhere.

Blood CD4+ CD25-high CD127-low regulatory T cells supplied the genomic DNA template. In its sample, this clone was seen a few times. Its antigen is not identified. The data were produced by immunoSEQ multiplex PCR, yet TCRdb's version contains in-frame clones alone and is incomplete. The sample consists of around 300 clones, about 92% of them appearing once. This CDR3 has 18 amino acids. J is TRBJ1-4 and V is TRBV21-1. TRBV21-1 is tagged as a pseudogene. The source is a human donor with RAG deficiency presenting as severe combined immunodeficiency. Sequencing input: Tregs sorted from blood. The chain's CDR3 is CASRKRLGYKVHNEKLFF. The CDR3 region has the DNA TGTGCCAGCAGAAAGCGTCTAGGCTACAAGGTGCATAATGAAAAACTGTTTTTT.